This T cell receptor beta chain stems from a study of shared T cell receptors in the human thymus. This table comes from immunoSEQ multiplex PCR, and its TCRdb copy is limited to in-frame clones, with some not included. This sample carries 550,000 to 800,000 clones, approximately 85% of them seen once, and the ten largest clones take around 0.0099%. These data were likewise used in another study, on human thymus T cells.

This TCR derives from a girl under three years old with a congenital heart defect. Sequenced sample: thymocytes.

CDR3 region: CASSLSNSILAGGNKNIQYF. CDR3 bases: TGCGCCAGCAGCCTATCAAACTCAATACTAGCGGGGGGTAACAAAAACATTCAGTACTTC. This chain links TRBV4-1 with TRBJ2-4; 12 nucleotides line up with TRBD2. Germline trimming cut 4 bases from V and 3 bases from J; bases unmatched to any gene: 16. Looked up from germline, CDR1 is MGHRA and CDR2 is YSYEKL. This CDR3 comprises 20 residues.